A single sample gave rise to the 10 T cell receptor beta chains below, sequenced in a study of blood T cell repertoires in COVID-19 (dated by TCRdb to about 2020). Libraries came from the immunoSEQ multiplex PCR assay. This immuneACCESS table, as held by TCRdb, lists in-frame sequences with V and J called but not all clones. Of the missing ones, under half trace to an unresolved V gene in checked studies; the others have no known cause. Within this sample are fewer than 450,000 clones, with 70% to 90% of them counted one time only. The ten largest make up roughly 12% of the sample. The specimen was peripheral blood. These receptors were collected from a woman aged 45-59 years with COVID-19, enrolled during active disease.

The gene calls are TRBV6-1 and TRBJ1-1, with D unresolved. V lost 3 bases to trimming and J lost 4 bases, with 12 bases between them. The CDR3 spans 14 residues. Germline CDR1 and CDR2: MNHNS and SASEGT. The CDR3 loop reads CASSEGSVSTEAFF. The CDR3 DNA reads TGTGCCAGCAGTGAGGGCAGTGTTAGCACTGAAGCTTTCTTT.

This clone was counted a single time. The chain carries TRBV4-1 and TRBJ2-3; D possibly corresponds to TRBD2 (6 bases). The germline gives CDR1 MGHRA, CDR2 YSYEKL. The CDR3 extends over 16 amino acids. The V gene lost 5 bases and the J gene lost 1 base, with 16 bases spanning the gap. The CDR3 protein is CASSRGLGTGTDTQYF. As DNA, the CDR3 is TGCGCCAGCAGCAGGGGACTGGGGACGGGCACAGATACGCAGTATTTT.

As concerns this clone: Other DNA sequences in the same sample also yield this CDR3. The CDR3 nucleotides read TGTGCCAGCAGTTTTTCGAGGAACACTGAAGCTTTCTTT. Its protein is CASSFSRNTEAFF. V is TRBV12-3 or TRBV12-4 and J is TRBJ1-1; D remains unclear. The CDR3 loop spans 13 amino acids. Trimming stripped 3 bases from V and 1 base from J, with 6 bases between.

This rearrangement joins TRBV29-1 to TRBJ2-7; 10 bases map to TRBD1. Germline V gene sequence: CDR1 SQVTM, CDR2 ANQGSEA. V lost 3 bases to trimming and J lost 4 bases; unmatched junction nucleotides: 6. The length of the CDR3 is 14 residues. CDR3 DNA sequence: TGCAGCGTTGATCCGGGACAGGGGCGGTACGAGCAGTACTTC. This sequence encodes CSVDPGQGRYEQYF.

The CDR3 loop reads CASSDRTSRYTF. The CDR3 DNA sequence: TGTGCCAGTAGCGACAGGACGTCCCGCTACACCTTC. The chain combines TRBV19 with TRBJ1-2, with D maybe TRBD1 (6 bases). The CDR3 is made up of 12 amino acids. Germline CDR1 reads LNHDA; CDR2 reads SQIVND (reference sequence). With 6 bases removed from V and 9 bases from J, the gap between germline ends came to 14 bases.

The chain combines TRBV6-5 with TRBJ1-6; tentative D call: TRBD1 (6 bases). Germline V gene sequence: CDR1 MNHEY, CDR2 SVGAGI. Trimming left V 6 bases short and J 10 bases short, with 19 bases between. There are 15 residues in the CDR3. CDR3: CASSPRGSLVSPLHF. Here the CDR3 DNA reads TGTGCCAGCAGCCCAAGGGGGAGTCTTGTGTCACCCCTCCACTTT.

The chain combines TRBV30 with TRBJ1-1; D unresolved. Germline-derived CDR1 and CDR2 are GTSNPN and SVGIG (reference sequence). The CDR3 has 12 amino acids. V dropped 2 bases and J dropped 7 bases, with 11 bases sitting between them. CDR3 amino acids: CAWSPGSFEAFF. The CDR3 DNA sequence: TGTGCCTGGAGTCCGGGGAGTTTTGAAGCTTTCTTT.

The CDR3 DNA sequence: TGTGCCAGCACCCGGACAGGGAATGAAAAACTGTTTTTT. Amino acids: CASTRTGNEKLFF. This chain links TRBV6-6 with TRBJ1-4; 8 positions agree with TRBD1. CDR1 is MNHNY and CDR2 is SVGAGI in the germline V gene (reference sequence). The CDR3 runs 13 residues. V lost 7 bases, J lost 5 bases, and 3 bases stayed unmatched.

J is TRBJ1-3 and V is TRBV7-9, with D perhaps TRBD1 (5 bases). The CDR3 totals 12 residues. CDR1 and CDR2 from the germline V gene are SEHNR and FQNEAQ (reference sequence). V shed 3 bases and J shed 8 bases, with 8 bases lying between them. In DNA form, the CDR3 reads TGTGCCAGCAGCTTCATAGGGGACACCATATATTTT. Translated, it gives CASSFIGDTIYF.

A word on this clone: The junction shows a germline mismatch at one end, possibly a read error. The rearrangement links TRBV6-5 to TRBJ1-2, with 8 bases fitting TRBD1. CDR1 is MNHEY, CDR2 SVGAGI, per germline. The length of the CDR3 is 15 residues. The DNA of the CDR3 is TGTGCCAGCAGTTATTCGAACCTCCTACGGACAGGGAAGGTGTTC. This gives the protein CASSYSNLLRTGKVF.